This T cell receptor beta chain was recovered during a study of shared clonotypes between healthy human individuals. Points from the study as a whole: An expected dependence of interdonor clonotype sharing on sequencing depth was noted.

In the original workflow: Sequence data from immunoSEQ were junction-only and lacked quality scores; consequently, filtering differed. Libraries were prepared by immunoSEQ multiplex PCR; TCRdb keeps only in-frame clonotypes and omits some of them. The V and J calls and clone size were taken over from that table, and D and trimming were inferred from the DNA. This table holds 2 million or so clones, roughly 94% found once. Points on this clone: As yet, its antigen is unknown.

Sequencing was done on a sample of naive CD4+ T cells sorted from blood. Subset described: CD45RA+ positively selected. The receptor comes from a man aged 18 to 30 in good health.

DNA of the CDR3: TGTGCCACCAAGGACAGCCCCGGGACCACTGAAGCTTTCTTT. Translated, it gives CATKDSPGTTEAFF. The V and J genes are TRBV19 and TRBJ1-1, with a weak D call TRBD1 (6 bases). Germline V gene lookup returns CDR1 LNHDA and CDR2 SQIVND (reference sequence). This CDR3 spans 14 amino acids. Trimming removed 10 bases from V and 4 bases from J, with 19 bases in between. The whole variable domain, filled in from reference TRBV19 and TRBJ1-1, reads DGGITQSPKYLFRKEGQNVTLSCEQNLNHDAMYWYRQDPGQGLRLIYYSQIVNDFQKGDIAEGYSVSREKKESFPLTVTSAQKNPTAFYLCATKDSPGTTEAFFGQGTRLTVV.